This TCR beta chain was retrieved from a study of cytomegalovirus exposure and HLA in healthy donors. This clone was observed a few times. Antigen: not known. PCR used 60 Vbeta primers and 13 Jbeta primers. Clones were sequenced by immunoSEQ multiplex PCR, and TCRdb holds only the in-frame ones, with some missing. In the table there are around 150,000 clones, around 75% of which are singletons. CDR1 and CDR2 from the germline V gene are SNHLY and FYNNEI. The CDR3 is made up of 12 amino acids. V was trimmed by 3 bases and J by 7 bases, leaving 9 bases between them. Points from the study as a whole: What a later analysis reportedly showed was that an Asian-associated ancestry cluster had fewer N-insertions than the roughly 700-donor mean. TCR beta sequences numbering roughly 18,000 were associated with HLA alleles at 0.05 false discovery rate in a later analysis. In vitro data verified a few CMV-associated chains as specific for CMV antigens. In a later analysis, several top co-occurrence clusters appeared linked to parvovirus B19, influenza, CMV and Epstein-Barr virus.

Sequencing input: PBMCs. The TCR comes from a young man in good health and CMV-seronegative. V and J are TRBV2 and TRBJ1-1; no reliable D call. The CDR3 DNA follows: TGTGCCAGCAGTGACAGGTGGAATGAAGCTTTCTTT. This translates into CASSDRWNEAFF.